The TCR beta chain described here comes from a study of cytomegalovirus exposure and HLA in healthy donors. The germline V gene encodes CDR1 SNHLY and CDR2 FYNNEI. Deletions cut 2 bases from V and 4 bases from J, with 6 bases between. This CDR3 is built from 12 residues. PCR primers comprised 60 Vbeta and 13 Jbeta primers. Using immunoSEQ multiplex PCR, the repertoire was profiled, and TCRdb retains in-frame clones only, with some absent. Here the sample spans around 100,000 clones, around 75% being singletons. A few counts support this clone. Sequenced sample: PBMCs. This TCR came from a woman in her twenties or thirties in good health and CMV-seronegative. The V call is TRBV2, the J call TRBJ2-7, with a possible D match to TRBD2 (6 bases). As DNA, the CDR3 is TGTGCCAGCAGTGAACGGGAGTACGAGCAGTACTTC. Translation: CASSEREYEQYF.